This TCR beta chain was profiled in a study of shared clonotypes between healthy human individuals. Findings of the study overall: Investigators collected only blood, and repertoires in tissues likely differ. Owing to a small donor count, the genetic and exposure-history diversity represented was limited.

As to this clone: The antigen remains unidentified.

The CDR3 loop spans 16 amino acids. The germline gives CDR1 ENHRY, CDR2 SYGVKD. Trimming took 6 bases from V and 5 from J; bases not matched to a gene: 15. The test was conducted at deep level. Each subset's genomic DNA was shared equally among a number of immunoSEQ plates. The table came from immunoSEQ multiplex PCR; TCRdb's copy has only in-frame clones and leaves some out. The table has a few hundred thousand clones, over 75% seen once. The origin of this receptor is a man between 18 and 35 years old in good health. The chain carries TRBV10-3 and TRBJ1-1; TRBD1 agrees at 7 bases. Sequenced input: memory CD8+ T cells sorted from blood. Subset given: CD45RO+ cells pooled with CCR7-negative TemRA cells. This CDR3 is CAIRLDKGAPTTEAFF. CDR3 nucleotides: TGTGCCATCAGATTGGACAAGGGGGCCCCAACAACTGAAGCTTTCTTT.